These T cell receptor beta chains were read from a single sample in a study of CD8 T cells in Susac syndrome. TCRdb reanalysed the immunoSEQ multiplex PCR reads using MiXCR and keeps one entry per CDR3 protein. This sample carries approximately 150,000 distinct CDR3 sequences, about 91% of them seen once, and the ten largest clones take roughly 0.08%. The source material was CD4+ T cells from PBMCs. The receptors shown here come from a human donor in good health. Each CDR3 is given with its conserved first and last residue. D genes are given only for firm matches. Rows may omit the clone size; those that give it use once, few, many or a size class.

cdr3_nt: TGCAGTGCTCAAAACCCGGGACAGCTCTATGGCTACACCTTC
cdr3_aa: CSAQNPGQLYGYTF
d_call: TRBD1
v_call: TRBV20-1
clone_size: -
j_call: TRBJ1-2

cdr3_nt: TGTGCCACCTCATCTCCGGGGCACAATGAGCAGTTCTTC
cdr3_aa: CATSSPGHNEQFF
d_call: -
v_call: TRBV24-1
clone_size: -
j_call: TRBJ2-1

cdr3_nt: TGCAGTGCAGTGCCGGGTACGGCCTACGAGCAGTACTTC
cdr3_aa: CSAVPGTAYEQYF
d_call: -
v_call: TRBV20-1
clone_size: -
j_call: TRBJ2-7

cdr3_nt: TGTGCCAGCAGGGTGGGACAGGGGGGACAGCCCCAGCATTTT
cdr3_aa: CASRVGQGGQPQHF
d_call: TRBD1
v_call: TRBV6-6
clone_size: -
j_call: TRBJ1-5

cdr3_nt: TGTGCCAGCAGATTAACAGGGGCGGAGGAGACCCAGTACTTC
cdr3_aa: CASRLTGAEETQYF
d_call: TRBD1
v_call: TRBV6-5
clone_size: -
j_call: TRBJ2-5

cdr3_nt: TGTGCCAGCAGTCTCTCTTTAAATCAGCCCCAGCATTTT
cdr3_aa: CASSLSLNQPQHF
d_call: -
v_call: TRBV12-3/TRBV12-4
clone_size: few
j_call: TRBJ1-5

cdr3_nt: TGTGCTAGTGGTTTGTCGGGGACTGAAGCTTTCTTT
cdr3_aa: CASGLSGTEAFF
d_call: -
v_call: TRBV12-5
clone_size: -
j_call: TRBJ1-1

cdr3_nt: TGCAGTGCTAGAGTTATGGCGCGGGGTTCGGACAATGAGCAGTTCTTC
cdr3_aa: CSARVMARGSDNEQFF
d_call: -
v_call: TRBV20-1
clone_size: -
j_call: TRBJ2-1

cdr3_nt: TGCGCCAGCAGCTTGCCAGGGAAAAACATTCAGTACTTC
cdr3_aa: CASSLPGKNIQYF
d_call: -
v_call: TRBV5-1
clone_size: -
j_call: TRBJ2-4

cdr3_nt: TGTGCCAGCAGTTACTCGGCCCTCTACGAGCAGTACTTC
cdr3_aa: CASSYSALYEQYF
d_call: -
v_call: TRBV6-5
clone_size: -
j_call: TRBJ2-7

cdr3_nt: TGTGCCAGCAGCCGGCGGACAGGGGATTACAATGAGCAGTTCTTC
cdr3_aa: CASSRRTGDYNEQFF
d_call: TRBD1
v_call: TRBV7-2
clone_size: -
j_call: TRBJ2-1

cdr3_nt: TGTGCCAGTAGTACCGGGACAGGGGATGGACTCGAGCAGTACTTC
cdr3_aa: CASSTGTGDGLEQYF
d_call: TRBD1
v_call: TRBV19
clone_size: -
j_call: TRBJ2-7

cdr3_nt: TGTGCCAGCAGTGAAGCCGGGACTACCAACACTGAAGCTTTCTTT
cdr3_aa: CASSEAGTTNTEAFF
d_call: -
v_call: TRBV6-1
clone_size: few
j_call: TRBJ1-1

cdr3_nt: TGCAGCGTTGGGGGACAGAACAATCAGCCCCAGCATTTT
cdr3_aa: CSVGGQNNQPQHF
d_call: TRBD1
v_call: TRBV29-1
clone_size: -
j_call: TRBJ1-5

cdr3_nt: TGTGCCATCAGAGGGGACACGTACTCCTACGAGCAGTACTTC
cdr3_aa: CAIRGDTYSYEQYF
d_call: -
v_call: TRBV10-3
clone_size: -
j_call: TRBJ2-7

cdr3_nt: TGTGCCAGCAGCCACTACAGAGGTGGGGCCAACGTCCTGACTTTC
cdr3_aa: CASSHYRGGANVLTF
d_call: -
v_call: TRBV3-1
clone_size: -
j_call: TRBJ2-6

cdr3_nt: TGTGCCAGCAGCCAAGATCGCGCGTCACTCTATGGCTACACCTTC
cdr3_aa: CASSQDRASLYGYTF
d_call: -
v_call: TRBV14
clone_size: -
j_call: TRBJ1-2

cdr3_nt: TGTGCCAGCAGTAGAAGTCTTCAGCCCCAGCATTTT
cdr3_aa: CASSRSLQPQHF
d_call: -
v_call: TRBV12-3/TRBV12-4
clone_size: once
j_call: TRBJ1-5

cdr3_nt: TGTGCCAGCAGCCCCTCGGGCCCGGGGACCGGGGAGCTGTTTTTT
cdr3_aa: CASSPSGPGTGELFF
d_call: -
v_call: TRBV7-3
clone_size: -
j_call: TRBJ2-2

cdr3_nt: TGTGCCAGCGTCCGACCGGGACTAGCCTCGAACACCGGGGAGCTGTTTTTT
cdr3_aa: CASVRPGLASNTGELFF
d_call: TRBD2
v_call: TRBV7-9
clone_size: -
j_call: TRBJ2-2

cdr3_nt: TGTGCCTGGAGCCCCCTAGTGGGGGACGGCACTGAAGCTTTCTTT
cdr3_aa: CAWSPLVGDGTEAFF
d_call: -
v_call: TRBV30
clone_size: -
j_call: TRBJ1-1

cdr3_nt: TGCGCCAGCAGCTTGCATCAGGGGGGCCAGCCCCAGCATTTT
cdr3_aa: CASSLHQGGQPQHF
d_call: TRBD1
v_call: TRBV5-1
clone_size: -
j_call: TRBJ1-5

cdr3_nt: TGTGCCAGCAGATTAGCGGCCAGCACAGATACGCAGTATTTT
cdr3_aa: CASRLAASTDTQYF
d_call: -
v_call: TRBV6-1
clone_size: -
j_call: TRBJ2-3

cdr3_nt: TGCAGTGCACCTACTAGCGGGATCCCCCTCGAGCAGTACTTC
cdr3_aa: CSAPTSGIPLEQYF
d_call: TRBD2
v_call: TRBV20-1
clone_size: -
j_call: TRBJ2-7

cdr3_nt: TGTGCCGAAGCCCGGGGGGCCCCGGACACCGGGGAGCTGTTTTTT
cdr3_aa: CAEARGAPDTGELFF
d_call: -
v_call: TRBV5-8
clone_size: -
j_call: TRBJ2-2

cdr3_nt: TGTGCCAGCAGTTTTCCCCGCGGGGGACCTCTACACACTGAAGCTTTCTTT
cdr3_aa: CASSFPRGGPLHTEAFF
d_call: -
v_call: TRBV12-3/TRBV12-4
clone_size: -
j_call: TRBJ1-1

cdr3_nt: TGTGCTAGTGGTACGACAGGACACCGTACCTACAATGAGCAGTTCTTC
cdr3_aa: CASGTTGHRTYNEQFF
d_call: -
v_call: TRBV12-5
clone_size: -
j_call: TRBJ2-1

cdr3_nt: TGCAGCGTTTTAGGTAGAGCAAGCACAGATACGCAGTATTTT
cdr3_aa: CSVLGRASTDTQYF
d_call: -
v_call: TRBV29-1
clone_size: -
j_call: TRBJ2-3

cdr3_nt: TGTGCCAGCCAGGGGGGGAGTAACTATGGCTACACCTTC
cdr3_aa: CASQGGSNYGYTF
d_call: TRBD1
v_call: TRBV6-6
clone_size: -
j_call: TRBJ1-2

cdr3_nt: TGTGCCACCAGTGATTTGAACAGGGGATTGGGTGAGACCCAGTACTTC
cdr3_aa: CATSDLNRGLGETQYF
d_call: TRBD1
v_call: TRBV24-1
clone_size: -
j_call: TRBJ2-5

cdr3_nt: TGTGCCAGTACCCCGTCCCTAACAGGGATTGGGGAGACCCAGTACTTC
cdr3_aa: CASTPSLTGIGETQYF
d_call: -
v_call: TRBV19
clone_size: -
j_call: TRBJ2-5

cdr3_nt: TGTGCCAGCAGCCAAGATTGGGGCACTGAAGCTTTCTTT
cdr3_aa: CASSQDWGTEAFF
d_call: -
v_call: TRBV3-1
clone_size: once
j_call: TRBJ1-1

cdr3_nt: TGCAGCGTTCATAGAGCGAGGCAGGGCAGTGGGGAGACCCAGTACTTC
cdr3_aa: CSVHRARQGSGETQYF
d_call: -
v_call: TRBV29-1
clone_size: -
j_call: TRBJ2-5

cdr3_nt: TGCGCCAGCAGCTCGCAAATGGACAGGATACGGGGCTACACCTTC
cdr3_aa: CASSSQMDRIRGYTF
d_call: TRBD1
v_call: TRBV5-1
clone_size: -
j_call: TRBJ1-2

cdr3_nt: TGTGCCACCCCCAGAAGTGGCAGGGCAGCTGATTCTGGGGCCAACGTCCTGACTTTC
cdr3_aa: CATPRSGRAADSGANVLTF
d_call: -
v_call: TRBV2
clone_size: -
j_call: TRBJ2-6

cdr3_nt: TGCGCCAGCAGCTCAGATACAGCGAACACTGAAGCTTTCTTT
cdr3_aa: CASSSDTANTEAFF
d_call: -
v_call: TRBV5-1
clone_size: once
j_call: TRBJ1-1

cdr3_nt: TGTGCCAGCCGGGACAGGGGTGACGAGCAGTTCTTC
cdr3_aa: CASRDRGDEQFF
d_call: TRBD1
v_call: TRBV10-3
clone_size: few
j_call: TRBJ2-1

cdr3_nt: TGCGCCAGCAGCCAAGACCGGGGCCCCGGGGAGCTGTTTTTT
cdr3_aa: CASSQDRGPGELFF
d_call: -
v_call: TRBV4-3
clone_size: -
j_call: TRBJ2-2

cdr3_nt: TGTGCCAGCAGCTTAGCCGGCAGCTACACCTTC
cdr3_aa: CASSLAGSYTF
d_call: -
v_call: TRBV7-2
clone_size: -
j_call: TRBJ1-2

cdr3_nt: TGCGCCAGCAGCTTGGTAAAAACAGGGGATGGGGGAAACACTGAAGCTTTCTTT
cdr3_aa: CASSLVKTGDGGNTEAFF
d_call: TRBD1
v_call: TRBV5-1
clone_size: -
j_call: TRBJ1-1

cdr3_nt: TGTGCCAGCAGTTCCAGACTAGTAAGGGACACCGGGGAGCTGTTTTTT
cdr3_aa: CASSSRLVRDTGELFF
d_call: -
v_call: TRBV2
clone_size: once
j_call: TRBJ2-2